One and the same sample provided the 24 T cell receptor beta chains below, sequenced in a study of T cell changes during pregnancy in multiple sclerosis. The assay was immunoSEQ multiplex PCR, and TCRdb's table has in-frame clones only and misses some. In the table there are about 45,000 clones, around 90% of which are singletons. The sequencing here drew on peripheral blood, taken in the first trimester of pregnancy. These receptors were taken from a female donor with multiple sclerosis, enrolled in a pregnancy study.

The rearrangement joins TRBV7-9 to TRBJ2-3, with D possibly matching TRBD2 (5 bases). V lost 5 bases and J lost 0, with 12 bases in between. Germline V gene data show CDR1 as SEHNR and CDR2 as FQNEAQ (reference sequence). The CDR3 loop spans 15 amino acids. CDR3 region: CASSEGMLSTDTQYF. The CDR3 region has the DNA TGTGCCAGCAGCGAGGGTATGCTTAGCACAGATACGCAGTATTTT.

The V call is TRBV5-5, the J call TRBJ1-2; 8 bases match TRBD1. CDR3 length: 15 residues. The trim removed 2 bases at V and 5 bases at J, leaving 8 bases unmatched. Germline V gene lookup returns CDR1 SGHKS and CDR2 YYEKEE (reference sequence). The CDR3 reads CASSFLTGGFYGYTF. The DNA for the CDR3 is TGTGCCAGCAGCTTTCTCACAGGGGGATTTTATGGCTACACCTTC.

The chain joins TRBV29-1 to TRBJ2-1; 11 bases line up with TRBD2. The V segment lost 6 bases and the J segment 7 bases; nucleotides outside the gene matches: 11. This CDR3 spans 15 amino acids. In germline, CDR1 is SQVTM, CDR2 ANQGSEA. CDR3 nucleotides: TGCAGCGTCTATCATAGCGGGGGGGCGAGTAATGAGCAGTTCTTC. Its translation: CSVYHSGGASNEQFF.

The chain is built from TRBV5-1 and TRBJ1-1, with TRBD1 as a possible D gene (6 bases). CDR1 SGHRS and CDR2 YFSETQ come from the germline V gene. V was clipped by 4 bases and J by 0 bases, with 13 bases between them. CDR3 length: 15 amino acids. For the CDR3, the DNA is TGCGCCAGCAGCCCCCAGGCAGGGGTGAACACTGAAGCTTTCTTT. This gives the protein CASSPQAGVNTEAFF.

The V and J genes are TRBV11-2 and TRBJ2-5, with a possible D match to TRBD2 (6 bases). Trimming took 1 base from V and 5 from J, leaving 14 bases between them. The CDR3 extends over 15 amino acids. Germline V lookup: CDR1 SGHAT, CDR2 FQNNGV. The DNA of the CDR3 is TGTGCCAGCAGCTTAGGGGCGGGGTTGGGGGAGACCCAGTACTTC. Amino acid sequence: CASSLGAGLGETQYF.

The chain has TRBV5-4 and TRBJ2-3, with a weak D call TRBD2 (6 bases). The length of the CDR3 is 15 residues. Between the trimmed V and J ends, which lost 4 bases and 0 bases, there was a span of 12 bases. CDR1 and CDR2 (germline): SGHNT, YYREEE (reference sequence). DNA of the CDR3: TGTGCCAGCAGCGCCGGGGGTATTAGCACAGATACGCAGTATTTT. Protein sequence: CASSAGGISTDTQYF. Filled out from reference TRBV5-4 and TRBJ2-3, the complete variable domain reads ETGVTQSPTHLIKTRGQQVTLRCSSQSGHNTVSWYQQALGQGPQFIFQYYREEENGRGNFPPRFSGLQFPNYSSELNVNALELDDSALYLCASSAGGISTDTQYFGPGTRLTVL.

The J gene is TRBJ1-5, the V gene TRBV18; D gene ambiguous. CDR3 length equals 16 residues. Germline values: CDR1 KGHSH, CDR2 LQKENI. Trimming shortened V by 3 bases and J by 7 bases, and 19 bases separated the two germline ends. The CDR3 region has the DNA TGTGCCAGCTCACCCCGCAGTGGAGTTGGTTACCAGCCCCAGCATTTT. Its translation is CASSPRSGVGYQPQHF.

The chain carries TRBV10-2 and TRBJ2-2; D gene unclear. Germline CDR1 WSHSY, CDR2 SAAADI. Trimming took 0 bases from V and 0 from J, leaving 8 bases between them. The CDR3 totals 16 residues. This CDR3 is CASSESLEPNTGELFF. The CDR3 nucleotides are TGCGCCAGCAGTGAGTCGTTAGAGCCGAACACCGGGGAGCTGTTTTTT.

The CDR3 loop reads CASSARSGLNEKLFF. CDR3 sequence (DNA): TGTGCCAGCAGCGCCCGCAGTGGGCTTAATGAAAAACTGTTTTTT. The chain has TRBV5-4 and TRBJ1-4; unclear D gene. Deletions cut 4 bases from V and 4 bases from J, with 14 bases between. Germline V lookup: CDR1 SGHNT, CDR2 YYREEE (reference sequence). The CDR3 is 15 residues long.

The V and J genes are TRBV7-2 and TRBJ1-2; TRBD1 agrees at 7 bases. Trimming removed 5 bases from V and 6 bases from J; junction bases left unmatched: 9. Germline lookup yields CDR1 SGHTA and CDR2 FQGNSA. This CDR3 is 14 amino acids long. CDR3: CASSQRQGRHGYTF. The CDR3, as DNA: TGTGCCAGCAGCCAGAGACAGGGAAGGCATGGCTACACCTTC.

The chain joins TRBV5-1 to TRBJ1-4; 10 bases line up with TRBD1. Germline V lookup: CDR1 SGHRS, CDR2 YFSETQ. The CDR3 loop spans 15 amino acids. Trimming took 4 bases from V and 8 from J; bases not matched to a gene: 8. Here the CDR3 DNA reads TGCGCCAGCAGCGTGGGACAGGGGACTCCGGAAAAACTGTTTTTT. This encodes CASSVGQGTPEKLFF.

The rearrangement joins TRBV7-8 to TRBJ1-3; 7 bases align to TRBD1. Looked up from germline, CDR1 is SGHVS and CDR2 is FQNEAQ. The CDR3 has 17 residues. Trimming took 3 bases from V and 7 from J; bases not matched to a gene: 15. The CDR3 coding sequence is TGTGCCAGCAGCTTTCGAGCACCTAGGGGGCAGGGGAACACCATATATTTT. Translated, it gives CASSFRAPRGQGNTIYF. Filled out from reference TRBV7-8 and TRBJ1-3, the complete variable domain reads GAGVSQSPRYKVAKRGQDVALRCDPISGHVSLFWYQQALGQGPEFLTYFQNEAQLDKSGLPSDRFFAERPEGSVSTLKIQRTQQEDSAVYLCASSFRAPRGQGNTIYFGEGSWLTVV.

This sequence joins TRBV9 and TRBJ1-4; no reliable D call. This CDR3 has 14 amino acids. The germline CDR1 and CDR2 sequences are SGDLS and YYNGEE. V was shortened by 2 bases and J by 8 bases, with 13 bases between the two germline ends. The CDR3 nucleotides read TGTGCCAGCAGCGTGGCCACGACCGGGGAAAAACTGTTTTTT. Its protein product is CASSVATTGEKLFF.

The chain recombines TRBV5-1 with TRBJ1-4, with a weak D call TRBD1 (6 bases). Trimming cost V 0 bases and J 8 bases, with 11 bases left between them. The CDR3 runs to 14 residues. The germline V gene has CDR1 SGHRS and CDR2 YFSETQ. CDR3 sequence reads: CASSLEGGEEKLFF. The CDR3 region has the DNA TGCGCCAGCAGCTTGGAAGGGGGTGAAGAAAAACTGTTTTTT.

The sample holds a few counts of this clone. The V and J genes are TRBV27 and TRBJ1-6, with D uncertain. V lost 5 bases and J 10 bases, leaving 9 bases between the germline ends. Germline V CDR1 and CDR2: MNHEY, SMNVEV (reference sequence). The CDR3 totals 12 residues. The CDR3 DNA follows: TGTGCCAGCAGTCAAACGCAGTCACCCCTCCACTTT. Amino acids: CASSQTQSPLHF.

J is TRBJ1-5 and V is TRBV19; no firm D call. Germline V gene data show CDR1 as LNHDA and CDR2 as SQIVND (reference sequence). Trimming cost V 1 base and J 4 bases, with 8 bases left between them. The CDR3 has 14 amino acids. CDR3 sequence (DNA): TGTGCCAGTAGTATAGGTGGGGAGAATCAGCCCCAGCATTTT. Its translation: CASSIGGENQPQHF.

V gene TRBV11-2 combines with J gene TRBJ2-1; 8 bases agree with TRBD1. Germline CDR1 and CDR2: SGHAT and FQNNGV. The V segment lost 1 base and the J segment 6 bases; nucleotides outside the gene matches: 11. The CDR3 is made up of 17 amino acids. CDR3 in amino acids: CASSLGLWTGNSNEQFF. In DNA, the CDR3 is TGTGCCAGCAGCTTAGGGCTATGGACAGGGAATTCCAATGAGCAGTTCTTC.

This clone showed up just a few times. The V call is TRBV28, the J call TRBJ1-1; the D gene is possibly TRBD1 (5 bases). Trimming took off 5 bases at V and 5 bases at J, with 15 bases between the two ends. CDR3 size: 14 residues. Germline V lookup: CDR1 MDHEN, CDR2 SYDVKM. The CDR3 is CASSPGTPLTEAFF. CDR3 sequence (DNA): TGTGCCAGCAGTCCGGGGACTCCCTTAACTGAAGCTTTCTTT.

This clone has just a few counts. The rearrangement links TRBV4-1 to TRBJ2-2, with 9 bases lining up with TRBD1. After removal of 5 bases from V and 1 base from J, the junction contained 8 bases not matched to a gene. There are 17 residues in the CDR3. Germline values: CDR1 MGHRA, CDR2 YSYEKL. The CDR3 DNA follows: TGCGCCAGCAGCAAGGGGGGGGGACAGGGGAACACCGGGGAGCTGTTTTTT. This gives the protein CASSKGGGQGNTGELFF.

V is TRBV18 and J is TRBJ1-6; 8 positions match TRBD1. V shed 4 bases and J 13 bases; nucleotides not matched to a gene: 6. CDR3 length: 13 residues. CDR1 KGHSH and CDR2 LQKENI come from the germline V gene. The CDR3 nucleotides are TGTGCCAGCTCACAAGACAGGGGCATCCCCCTCCACTTT. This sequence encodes CASSQDRGIPLHF. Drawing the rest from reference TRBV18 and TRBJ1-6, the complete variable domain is NAGVMQNPRHLVRRRGQEARLRCSPMKGHSHVYWYRQLPEEGLKFMVYLQKENIIDESGMPKERFSAEFPKEGPSILRIQQVVRGDSAAYFCASSQDRGIPLHFGNGTRLTVT.

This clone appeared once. This CDR3 reads CASSVRQGTQETQYF. In DNA, the CDR3 is TGTGCCAGCAGCGTCCGACAGGGGACTCAAGAGACCCAGTACTTC. This chain uses TRBV9 with TRBJ2-5; 8 nucleotides agree with TRBD1. Looked up from germline, CDR1 is SGDLS and CDR2 is YYNGEE. The CDR3 extends over 15 amino acids. J was trimmed by 2 bases and V by 2 bases; bases with no gene match: 5.

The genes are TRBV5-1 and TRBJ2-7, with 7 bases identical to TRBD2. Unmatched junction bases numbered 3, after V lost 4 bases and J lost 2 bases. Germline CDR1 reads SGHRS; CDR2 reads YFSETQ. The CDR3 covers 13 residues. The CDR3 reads CASSLGGTYEQYF. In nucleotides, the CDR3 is TGCGCCAGCAGCCTGGGAGGGACCTACGAGCAGTACTTC.

CDR3 coding DNA: TGTGCCAGCAGTGAGACCTGGGGCGCAGCAGGGGCCAACGTCCTGACTTTC. This encodes CASSETWGAAGANVLTF. The gene calls are TRBV6-1 and TRBJ2-6, with D possibly being TRBD1 (5 bases). Germline V gene data show CDR1 as MNHNS and CDR2 as SASEGT. The length of the CDR3 is 17 residues. V shed 3 bases and J shed 4 bases, with 16 bases lying between them.

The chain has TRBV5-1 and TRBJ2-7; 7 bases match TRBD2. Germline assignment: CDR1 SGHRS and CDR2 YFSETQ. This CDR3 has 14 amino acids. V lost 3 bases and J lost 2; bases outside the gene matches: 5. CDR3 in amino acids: CASSYGGSTYEQYF. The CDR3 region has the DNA TGCGCCAGCAGCTACGGGGGGAGCACCTACGAGCAGTACTTC.